The 9 T cell receptor beta chains below come from one sample, sequenced in a study of shared clonotypes between healthy human individuals. Assay used: immunoSEQ multiplex PCR; TCRdb lists only in-frame clones, some missing. This sample has approximately 480,000 clones, with around 79% found just once. Sequencing was performed on PBMCs. The receptors originated from a woman aged 35 to 49 in good health. Some clones in this sample may be carry-over from other donors' samples.

This chain connects TRBV5-1 to TRBJ1-2, with TRBD1 as a possible D gene (5 bases). Trimming stripped 4 bases from V and 6 bases from J, with 19 bases between. The CDR3 is 15 amino acids. Germline assignment: CDR1 SGHRS and CDR2 YFSETQ. The CDR3 reads CASSLGTDQENGYTF. The CDR3 coding sequence is TGCGCCAGCAGCCTAGGGACCGACCAGGAAAATGGCTACACCTTC. The full variable domain, completed using reference TRBV5-1 and TRBJ1-2, is KAGVTQTPRYLIKTRGQQVTLSCSPISGHRSVSWYQQTPGQGLQFLFEYFSETQRNKGNFPGRFSGRQFSNSRSEMNVSTLELGDSALYLCASSLGTDQENGYTFGSGTRLTVV.

The rearrangement uses TRBV19 and TRBJ2-1, with TRBD2 identical over 10 bases. The CDR3 loop spans 15 amino acids. The V gene's germline CDR1 is LNHDA and CDR2 SQIVND (reference sequence). Trimming cost V 5 bases and J 1 base; bases outside gene matches: 2. This CDR3 is CASSASGGSYNEQFF. As DNA, the CDR3 is TGTGCCAGTAGTGCTAGCGGGGGATCCTACAATGAGCAGTTCTTC.

The chain employs TRBV6-1 and TRBJ2-1, with TRBD1 identical over 8 bases. V lost 4 bases and J lost 16; bases outside the gene matches: 9. The CDR3 sequence is 12 residues long. From germline, CDR1 is MNHNS and CDR2 SASEGT. This CDR3 is CASSAWDRFSFF. CDR3 bases: TGTGCCAGCAGTGCGTGGGACAGGTTCTCATTCTTC.

This clone appeared a few times. This chain uses TRBV25-1 with TRBJ2-5, with no clear D. This CDR3 is built from 15 residues. The germline CDR1 and CDR2 sequences are MGHDK and SYGVNS. Between the trimmed V and J ends, which lost 1 base and 4 bases, there was a span of 13 bases. CDR3 DNA sequence: TGTGCCAGCAGTGAATCCGAGCGCCGCGGAGAGACCCAGTACTTC. The encoded protein is CASSESERRGETQYF.

J is TRBJ2-7 and V is TRBV7-9; 7 nucleotides match TRBD2. This CDR3 spans 14 amino acids. Germline V gives CDR1 SEHNR, CDR2 FQNEAQ (reference sequence). V trimming: 4 bases; J trimming: 2 bases; junction bases outside the gene matches: 5. The CDR3 DNA reads as TGTGCCAGCAGCTGGACTAGGGCCCCCTACGAGCAGTACTTC. This codes for CASSWTRAPYEQYF.

This clone showed up just a few times. V is TRBV30 and J is TRBJ2-4; possibly TRBD1 or TRBD2 for D (6 bases each). V lost 1 base, J lost 8 bases, and 9 bases lay in between. This CDR3 comprises 12 residues. Per the germline V gene, CDR1 is GTSNPN and CDR2 is SVGIG (reference sequence). The DNA for the CDR3 is TGTGCCTGGAGTGACGGGGGCGACATTCAGTACTTC. Translating gives CAWSDGGDIQYF.

This chain uses TRBV11-2 with TRBJ2-5; tentatively, D is TRBD1 (5 bases). This CDR3 contains 15 residues. The V gene lost 5 bases and the J gene lost 2 bases, with 15 bases spanning the gap. Per the germline V gene, CDR1 is SGHAT and CDR2 is FQNNGV. CDR3 in DNA: TGTGCCAGCAGCGAACATAGGGGCGTACAAGAGACCCAGTACTTC. Translation gives CASSEHRGVQETQYF.

The CDR3 here is CASSRTGTVLSNGYTF. The CDR3 nucleotides are TGCGCCAGCAGCCGTACCGGGACAGTCCTTTCAAATGGCTACACCTTC. V usage is TRBV5-1 and J usage is TRBJ1-2, with TRBD1 matching over 7 bases. Unmatched junction bases numbered 15, after V lost 4 bases and J lost 6 bases. The CDR3 runs to 16 residues. Germline CDR1 SGHRS, CDR2 YFSETQ.

The chain carries TRBV2 and TRBJ2-2, with TRBD2 matching over 14 bases. The V gene end was trimmed by 5 bases and the J gene end by 4 bases; junction bases not matched to a gene: 9. This CDR3 region has 18 residues. CDR1 and CDR2 (germline): SNHLY, FYNNEI. CDR3 amino acids: CASSSGLAGAWGTGELFF. DNA of the CDR3: TGTGCCAGCAGTTCGGGACTAGCGGGAGCGTGGGGCACCGGGGAGCTGTTTTTT.